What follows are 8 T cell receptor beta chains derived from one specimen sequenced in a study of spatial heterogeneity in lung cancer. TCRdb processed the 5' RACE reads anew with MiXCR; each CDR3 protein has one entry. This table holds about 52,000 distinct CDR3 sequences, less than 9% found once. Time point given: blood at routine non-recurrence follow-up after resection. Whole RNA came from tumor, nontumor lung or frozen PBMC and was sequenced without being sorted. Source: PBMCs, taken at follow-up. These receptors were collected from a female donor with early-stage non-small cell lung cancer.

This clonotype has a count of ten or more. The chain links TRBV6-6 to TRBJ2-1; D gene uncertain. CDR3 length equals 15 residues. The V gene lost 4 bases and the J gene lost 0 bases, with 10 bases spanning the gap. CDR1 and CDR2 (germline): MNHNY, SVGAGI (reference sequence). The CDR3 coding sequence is TGTGCCAGCAGTTTGGTTACGAGCTCCTACAATGAGCAGTTCTTC. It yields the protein CASSLVTSSYNEQFF.

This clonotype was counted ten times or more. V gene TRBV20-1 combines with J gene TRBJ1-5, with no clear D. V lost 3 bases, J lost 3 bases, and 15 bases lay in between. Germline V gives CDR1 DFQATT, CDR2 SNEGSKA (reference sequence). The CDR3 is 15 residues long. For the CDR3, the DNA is TGCAGTGCTAGTGTGCGTTTGGGTTACAATCAGCCCCAGCATTTT. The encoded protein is CSASVRLGYNQPQHF.

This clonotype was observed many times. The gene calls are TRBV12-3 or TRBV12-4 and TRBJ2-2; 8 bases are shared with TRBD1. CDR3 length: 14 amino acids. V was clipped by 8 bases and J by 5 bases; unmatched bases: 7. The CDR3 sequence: CASGTGVKTGELFF. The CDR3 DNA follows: TGTGCCAGCGGGACAGGAGTGAAAACCGGGGAGCTGTTTTTT.

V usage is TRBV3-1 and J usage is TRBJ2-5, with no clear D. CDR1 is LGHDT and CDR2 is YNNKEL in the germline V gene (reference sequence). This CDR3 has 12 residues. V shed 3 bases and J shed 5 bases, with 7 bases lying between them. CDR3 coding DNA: TGTGCCAGCAGCCAGGGATGGGAGACCCAGTACTTC. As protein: CASSQGWETQYF.

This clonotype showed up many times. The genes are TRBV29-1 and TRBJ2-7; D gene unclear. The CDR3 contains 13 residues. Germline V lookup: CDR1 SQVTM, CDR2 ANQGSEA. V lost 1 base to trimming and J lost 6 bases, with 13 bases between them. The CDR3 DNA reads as TGCAGCGTTGAAGTTGCCAGGAGAGGCGAGCAGTACTTC. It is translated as CSVEVARRGEQYF.

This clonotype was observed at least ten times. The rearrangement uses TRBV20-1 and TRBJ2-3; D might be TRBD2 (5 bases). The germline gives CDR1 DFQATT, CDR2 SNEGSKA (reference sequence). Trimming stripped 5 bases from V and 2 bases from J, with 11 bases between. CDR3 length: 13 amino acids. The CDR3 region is CSALLVITDTQYF. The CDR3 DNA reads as TGCAGTGCTTTACTAGTCATCACAGATACGCAGTATTTT.

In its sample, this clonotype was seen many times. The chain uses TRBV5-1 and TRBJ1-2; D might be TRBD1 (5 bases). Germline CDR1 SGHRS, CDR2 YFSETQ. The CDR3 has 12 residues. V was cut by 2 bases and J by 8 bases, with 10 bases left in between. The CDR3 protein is CASSFATEGYTF. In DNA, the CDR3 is TGCGCCAGCAGCTTTGCGACAGAGGGCTACACCTTC.

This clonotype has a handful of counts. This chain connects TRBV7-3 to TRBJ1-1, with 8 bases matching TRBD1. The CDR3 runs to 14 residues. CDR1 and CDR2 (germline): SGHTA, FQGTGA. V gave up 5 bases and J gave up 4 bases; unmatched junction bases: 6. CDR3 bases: TGTGCCAGCAGCCTAGGAGGGACAGGCACTGAAGCTTTCTTT. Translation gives CASSLGGTGTEAFF.